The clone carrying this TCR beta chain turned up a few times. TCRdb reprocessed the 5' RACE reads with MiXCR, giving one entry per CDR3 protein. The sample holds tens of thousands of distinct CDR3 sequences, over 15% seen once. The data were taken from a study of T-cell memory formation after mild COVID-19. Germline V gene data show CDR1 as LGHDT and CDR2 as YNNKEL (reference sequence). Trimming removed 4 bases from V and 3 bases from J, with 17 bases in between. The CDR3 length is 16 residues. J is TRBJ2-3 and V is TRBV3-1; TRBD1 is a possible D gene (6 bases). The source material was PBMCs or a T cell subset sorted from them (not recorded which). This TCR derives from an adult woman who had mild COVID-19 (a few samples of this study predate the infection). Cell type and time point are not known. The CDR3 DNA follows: TGTGCCAGCAGCCGATTGGGGGCTCGGGAAACAGATACGCAGTATTTT. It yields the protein CASSRLGARETDTQYF.